This T cell receptor beta chain is drawn from a study of preoperative IRX-2 immunotherapy in early breast cancer (dated by TCRdb to between 2018 and 2021). The junction carries 3 bases between V and J, which are trimmed by 0 bases and 1 base respectively. Reading the germline V gene gives CDR1 LGHNA and CDR2 YSLEER. The CDR3 sequence holds 13 residues, the cysteine and phenylalanine included. The kept DNA is CDR3 alone, 39 bases in frame from the first base. As to this clone: The antigen it binds to is not known. No much larger clone exists at a distance of one base, and base qualities are not known.

Library construction relied on the immunoSEQ multiplex PCR assay. Not all clones reach the TCRdb copy of this immuneACCESS table, which keeps in-frame sequences only. Checked studies attribute under half of the gap to unresolved V genes and leave the rest unexplained. The sample table records some 59,000 clones; around 94% of these occur just once. The ten largest clones capture roughly 1.5% of the sample. Taken with the paper, the label for treatment or condition translates to: preoperative locoregional IRX-2 cytokine immunotherapy. The samples were obtained from a phase Ib study that tested preoperative, locoregional IRX-2 cytokine immunotherapy designed to prime immune responses. The donors were early-stage breast cancer patients who were given IRX-2 prior to surgery.

The chain joins TRBV4-3 to TRBJ2-5, with no confident D gene call. The sequence came from a human donor with breast cancer. This material was acquired from a patient treated with IRX-2 immunotherapy. The DNA sequence follows: TGCGCCAGCAGCCAAGATCCCCAAGAGACCCAGTACTTC. It is translated as CASSQDPQETQYF.